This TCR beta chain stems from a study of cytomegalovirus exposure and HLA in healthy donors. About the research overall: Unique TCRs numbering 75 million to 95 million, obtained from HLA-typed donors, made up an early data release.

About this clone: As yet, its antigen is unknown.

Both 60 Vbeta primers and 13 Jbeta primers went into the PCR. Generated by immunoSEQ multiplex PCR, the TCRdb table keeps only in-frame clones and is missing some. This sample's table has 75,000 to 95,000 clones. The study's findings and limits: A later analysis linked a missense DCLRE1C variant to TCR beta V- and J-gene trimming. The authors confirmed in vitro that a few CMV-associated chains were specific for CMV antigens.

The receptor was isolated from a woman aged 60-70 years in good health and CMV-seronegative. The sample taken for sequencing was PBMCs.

The DNA for the CDR3 is TGTGCCAGCAGCCAAGGGGGCAGTACTAGCACAGATACGCAGTATTTT. Protein product: CASSQGGSTSTDTQYF. The chain recombines TRBV28 with TRBJ2-3; 7 bases align to TRBD1. The CDR3 totals 16 residues. From germline, CDR1 is MDHEN and CDR2 SYDVKM. V lost 6 bases, J lost 0 bases, and 9 bases stayed unmatched.